A selection of T cell receptor beta chains follows, all from one sample in a study of cytomegalovirus exposure and HLA in healthy donors. Generated by immunoSEQ multiplex PCR, the TCRdb table keeps only in-frame clones and is missing some. The sample carries over 55,000 clones, approximately 80% recorded once. Sequenced sample: PBMCs. All receptors come from a male donor in good health and CMV-seronegative. CDR3s include the opening cysteine and the closing phenylalanine or tryptophan. Each record gives: V gene, D gene, J gene, clone size, CDR3 DNA, CDR3 protein. A D gene is named only where the DNA matches it firmly. The size entry is marked missing in some rows and otherwise reads once, few, many or a size class.

TRBV23-1	TRBD1	TRBJ1-1	.	TGCGCCAGGTACAGGGGACCCGGGAACACTGAAGCTTTCTTT	CARYRGPGNTEAFF
TRBV10-1	.	TRBJ2-3	.	TGCGCCAGCAGTGAACAGAGCACAAATACGCAGTATTTT	CASSEQSTNTQYF
TRBV5-1	TRBD1	TRBJ2-4	.	TGCGCCAGCAGCTTGGACCCGGGACAGCCAGGCGCTCAGTACTTC	CASSLDPGQPGAQYF
TRBV7-3	.	TRBJ2-2	.	TGTGCCAGCAGCTTAAGACAGGCCACCGGGGAGCTGTTTTTT	CASSLRQATGELFF
TRBV18	.	TRBJ2-5	.	TGTGCCAGCTCACCACTTCACGGGTCTCAAGAGACCCAGTACTTC	CASSPLHGSQETQYF
TRBV15	.	TRBJ1-1	few	TGTGCCACCAGCAGTGACACAGGGCTCACTGAAGCTTTCTTT	CATSSDTGLTEAFF
TRBV7-9	.	TRBJ2-7	.	TGTGCCAGTCGGGACACCAACTACGAGCAGTACTTC	CASRDTNYEQYF
TRBV10-2	.	TRBJ1-4	few	TGCGCCAGCAGTGATTTGGCGGGGGATGAAAAACTGTTTTTT	CASSDLAGDEKLFF
TRBV7-2	TRBD2	TRBJ2-1	.	TGTGCCAGCAAAACTAGCGGGGGGTCGCAGTACAATGAGCAGTTCTTC	CASKTSGGSQYNEQFF
TRBV9	.	TRBJ1-2	.	TGTGCCAGCAGCCGAGCCCCCCCGAGACAGCCGTCAACCCGCTACACCTTC	CASSRAPPRQPSTRYTF
TRBV5-4	.	TRBJ2-2	.	TGTGCCAGCAGCTTTGGGTTAAACACCGGGGAGCTGCTTTTT	CASSFGLNTGELLF
TRBV19	.	TRBJ2-6	.	TGTGCCAGTAGTATCCAGGGAGGGGGATCTGGGGCCAACGTCCTGACTTTC	CASSIQGGGSGANVLTF
TRBV15	.	TRBJ1-1	.	TGTGCCACCAGCAGCGGGTTGAACACTGAAGCTTTCTTT	CATSSGLNTEAFF
TRBV28	TRBD1	TRBJ1-1	few	TGTGCCAGCAGTGCTCAGGGGGCGGGGAACACTGAAGCTTTCTTT	CASSAQGAGNTEAFF
TRBV19	.	TRBJ1-2	.	TGTGCCACTACAGGGAATTGGGCGGGCTACACCTTC	CATTGNWAGYTF
TRBV5-1	TRBD1	TRBJ1-2	.	TGCGCCAGCAGCTCAGGACAGGGGGCTGATGGCTACACCTTC	CASSSGQGADGYTF
TRBV7-3	TRBD1	TRBJ1-2	.	TGTGCCAGCAGCTTAACTCCCACGGGACAGTATGGCTACACCTTC	CASSLTPTGQYGYTF
TRBV19	.	TRBJ1-5	once	TGTGCCAGTGATGGGGGGGGAGGCAATCAGCCCCAGCATTTT	CASDGGGGNQPQHF
TRBV7-3	TRBD1	TRBJ2-3	once	TGTGCCAGCAGCCGCGGACAGGGACGTACAGATACGCAGTATTTT	CASSRGQGRTDTQYF
TRBV11-2	.	TRBJ1-1	.	TGTGCCAGCAGCTTGAGCCGGGGTTCTGAAGCTTTCTTT	CASSLSRGSEAFF
TRBV6-5	TRBD1	TRBJ1-5	.	TGTGCCAGCAGACGACAGGGTTCAGAGCCCCAGCATTTT	CASRRQGSEPQHF
TRBV6-1	.	TRBJ1-4	.	TGTGCCAGCAGTAAAATCCAGGGGCACGTTGAAAAACTGTTTTTT	CASSKIQGHVEKLFF
TRBV5-6	.	TRBJ1-1	.	TGTGCCAGCAGCTTGGGCGGGAACACTGAAGCTTTCTTT	CASSLGGNTEAFF